This TCR beta chain was identified in a study of cytomegalovirus exposure and HLA in healthy donors. About the research overall: Among the 398 genotyped donors, around 85% were placed in the Caucasian-associated ancestry cluster.

As concerns this clone: The antigen is undetermined.

The study ran its PCR with 60 Vbeta and 13 Jbeta primers. This table comes from immunoSEQ multiplex PCR, and its TCRdb copy is limited to in-frame clones, with some not included. The profile shows some 93,000 clones, 65% to 85% of them singletons. The study, taken as a whole, reports: The productive fraction for most TCR beta V segments was about 90% or about 30% in an earlier analysis. Later genetic work tied a missense DCLRE1C variant to beta-chain V and J trimming. Information on immune exposure was restricted to one variable (CMV serostatus).

The CDR3 covers 16 residues. V lost 2 bases and J 0 bases, leaving 11 bases between the germline ends. CDR1 is ENHRY and CDR2 is SYGVKD in the germline V gene. The TCR sequence derives from a man aged 50-59 years in good health and CMV-seronegative. Specimen: PBMCs. This rearrangement joins TRBV10-3 to TRBJ2-1; D possibly corresponds to TRBD2 (5 bases). CDR3 in amino acids: CAISEKGADSYNEQFF. The DNA of the CDR3 is TGTGCCATCAGTGAGAAGGGAGCGGACTCCTACAATGAGCAGTTCTTC.